These 20 T cell receptor beta chains were sequenced from one sample in a study of human T cells and chemical hapten exposure. TCRdb reprocessed the RACE reads with MiXCR, giving one entry per CDR3 protein. Of 40,000 to 65,000 distinct CDR3 sequences listed, 9.5% to 11% were seen once; the top ten hold about 2%. Documented time point: patch test 1, 2 weeks after DPC sensitization. The treatment: therapeutic diphenylcyclopropenone sensitization with weekly scalp DPC. Unfractionated whole blood served as the source for total RNA extraction. The sample was whole blood, taken in connection with sensitization to the hapten diphenylcyclopropenone (DPC). The receptors derive from a woman in her 40s with alopecia areata. Some clones in this sample may be carry-over from other donors' samples.

The table lists this clonotype with many counts. The chain is built from TRBV18 and TRBJ2-1; unclear D gene. V was cut by 2 bases and J by 6 bases, with 8 bases left in between. The CDR3 is made up of 13 amino acids. The germline V gene has CDR1 KGHSH and CDR2 LQKENI. The CDR3 DNA is TGTGCCAGCTCACCATTAATTGGCAATGAGCAGTTCTTC. It specifies CASSPLIGNEQFF.

This clonotype has only a few counts. The chain recombines TRBV27 with TRBJ2-7, with D unresolved. This CDR3 is built from 14 residues. Germline lookup yields CDR1 MNHEY and CDR2 SMNVEV (reference sequence). V was cut by 2 bases and J by 0 bases, with 8 bases left in between. The CDR3 DNA follows: TGTGCCAGCAGTTTAAATACCGACTCCTACGAGCAGTACTTC. This sequence encodes CASSLNTDSYEQYF.

The table lists this clonotype with a few counts. The J gene is TRBJ2-3, the V gene TRBV10-3; 7 bases are shared with TRBD2. Unmatched junction bases numbered 5, after V lost 4 bases and J lost 4 bases. The germline V gene encodes CDR1 ENHRY and CDR2 SYGVKD. The CDR3 has 14 amino acids. CDR3 sequence (DNA): TGTGCCATCAGTGTCGGCGGGAGTTCAGATACGCAGTATTTT. Protein sequence: CAISVGGSSDTQYF.

In this sample, this clonotype turned up many times. The rearrangement uses TRBV11-2 and TRBJ2-3; TRBD1 agrees at 7 bases. CDR1 is SGHAT, CDR2 FQNNGV, per germline. V lost 4 bases, J lost 7 bases, and 23 bases stayed unmatched. The CDR3 extends over 19 amino acids. In DNA form, the CDR3 reads TGTGCCAGCAGCTCCGGCCTAAGGGGGCCACCAAGAACCCTAAATACGCAGTATTTT. This encodes CASSSGLRGPPRTLNTQYF.

This clonotype was detected ten times or more. The rearrangement uses TRBV20-1 and TRBJ2-7, with TRBD2 matching over 11 bases. CDR1 DFQATT and CDR2 SNEGSKA come from the germline V gene (reference sequence). J lost 3 bases, V lost 1 base, and 5 bases had no gene match. This CDR3 is 15 amino acids long. The CDR3 loop is CSARARSGRVYEQYF. CDR3 coding DNA: TGCAGTGCTAGAGCTCGTAGCGGGAGGGTCTACGAGCAGTACTTC.

This chain uses TRBV28 with TRBJ2-7; no reliable D call. This CDR3 is built from 11 residues. CDR1 is MDHEN and CDR2 is SYDVKM in the germline V gene. V gave up 5 bases and J gave up 3 bases, with 5 bases separating them. The CDR3 bases are TGTGCCAGCAGTAATCTCTACGAGCAGTACTTC. Amino acid sequence: CASSNLYEQYF. The full variable domain, completed using reference TRBV28 and TRBJ2-7, is DVKVTQSSRYLVKRTGEKVFLECVQDMDHENMFWYRQDPGLGLRLIYFSYDVKMKEKGDIPEGYSVSREKKERFSLILESASTNQTSMYLCASSNLYEQYFGPGTRLTVT.

The rearrangement uses TRBV9 and TRBJ2-5; 9 positions match TRBD1. The CDR3 extends over 15 amino acids. V was pared by 2 bases and J by 2 bases, with 4 bases of the junction left unmatched. Germline CDR1 SGDLS, CDR2 YYNGEE. The CDR3 DNA is TGTGCCAGCAGCGTCACAGGGGGCGGGCAAGAGACCCAGTACTTC. Translated: CASSVTGGGQETQYF.

This chain uses TRBV11-3 with TRBJ2-5, with 12 bases matching TRBD2. The CDR3 has 16 amino acids. From germline, CDR1 is SGHNT and CDR2 YENEEA. V lost 4 bases, J lost 1 base, and 4 bases stayed unmatched. The CDR3 protein is CASSSGTSGSQETQYF. As DNA, the CDR3 is TGTGCCAGCAGCTCGGGGACTAGCGGGTCCCAAGAGACCCAGTACTTC.

This clonotype appeared many times. J is TRBJ2-5 and V is TRBV5-1; D unclear. Per germline, CDR1 SGHRS and CDR2 YFSETQ. With 0 bases removed from V and 0 bases from J, the gap between germline ends came to 9 bases. The CDR3 consists of 15 residues. In DNA, the CDR3 is TGCGCCAGCAGCTTGGCCCGACCGAACCAAGAGACCCAGTACTTC. Translating gives CASSLARPNQETQYF. The full variable domain, with the rest looked up from reference TRBV5-1 and TRBJ2-5, is KAGVTQTPRYLIKTRGQQVTLSCSPISGHRSVSWYQQTPGQGLQFLFEYFSETQRNKGNFPGRFSGRQFSNSRSEMNVSTLELGDSALYLCASSLARPNQETQYFGPGTRLLVL.

The chain couples TRBV28 to TRBJ2-3; no firm D call. Trimming left V 6 bases short and J 1 base short, with 11 bases between. The CDR3 runs 14 residues. Germline V gene sequence: CDR1 MDHEN, CDR2 SYDVKM. CDR3 nucleotide sequence: TGTGCCAGCAGCCCGCAGAGCGGCACAGATACGCAGTATTTT. Translation gives CASSPQSGTDTQYF. The entire variable domain, with the rest obtained from reference TRBV28 and TRBJ2-3, is as follows: DVKVTQSSRYLVKRTGEKVFLECVQDMDHENMFWYRQDPGLGLRLIYFSYDVKMKEKGDIPEGYSVSREKKERFSLILESASTNQTSMYLCASSPQSGTDTQYFGPGTRLTVL.

This clonotype was observed a few times. The chain uses TRBV29-1 and TRBJ2-3; 10 nucleotides agree with TRBD2. J lost 2 bases, V lost 1 base, and 6 bases had no gene match. The CDR3 extends over 16 amino acids. Looked up from germline, CDR1 is SQVTM and CDR2 is ANQGSEA. For the CDR3, the DNA is TGCAGCGTTGAAGGGCTAGCGGGAGCATCCACAGATACGCAGTATTTT. It yields the protein CSVEGLAGASTDTQYF.

Many counts were recorded for this clonotype. The rearrangement joins TRBV2 to TRBJ1-6; D unclear. Trimming cost V 8 bases and J 2 bases, with 4 bases left between them. Per germline, CDR1 SNHLY and CDR2 FYNNEI. The CDR3 covers 12 residues. The CDR3 region is CASQAYNSPLHF. For the CDR3, the DNA is TGTGCCAGCCAGGCCTATAATTCACCCCTCCACTTT.

In its sample, this clonotype was seen many times. This rearrangement joins TRBV4-3 to TRBJ1-1; D is perhaps TRBD1 (6 bases). CDR3 length equals 14 residues. Trimming removed 4 bases from V and 10 bases from J, with 19 bases in between. CDR1 is LGHNA and CDR2 is YSLEER in the germline V gene. The CDR3 spells CASSRQREGGRAFF. The CDR3, as DNA: TGCGCCAGCAGCCGCCAGCGGGAGGGGGGCAGAGCTTTCTTT.

This clonotype appeared a few times. V gene TRBV5-1 combines with J gene TRBJ1-5; 7 bases agree with TRBD1. Germline V lookup: CDR1 SGHRS, CDR2 YFSETQ. With 0 bases clipped from V and 5 bases from J, the junction kept 2 bases outside the gene matches. The CDR3 extends over 14 amino acids. CDR3 sequence reads: CASSLGTGDQPQHF. The CDR3 DNA reads as TGCGCCAGCAGCTTGGGGACAGGAGATCAGCCCCAGCATTTT.

This clonotype was recorded a few times. The chain links TRBV4-2 to TRBJ2-3; D possibly corresponds to TRBD2 (6 bases). The CDR3 has 17 amino acids. Germline V gene lookup returns CDR1 LGHNA and CDR2 YNFKEQ. V was trimmed by 2 bases and J by 1 base, leaving 16 bases between them. Written as DNA, the CDR3 is TGTGCCAGCAGCCAATATGTGCGGGGTGATGGCACAGATACGCAGTATTTT. This sequence encodes CASSQYVRGDGTDTQYF.

This chain joins TRBV7-2 and TRBJ2-5; D call uncertain. The CDR3 has 14 residues. Germline V gene sequence: CDR1 SGHTA, CDR2 FQGNSA. The V and J ends lost 1 base and 5 bases respectively, with 11 bases between them. The CDR3 loop is CASSLVSNSETQYF. DNA of the CDR3: TGTGCCAGCAGCTTAGTTAGCAATTCGGAGACCCAGTACTTC.

This clonotype was recorded at least ten times. The chain links TRBV7-6 to TRBJ1-4; TRBD1 might be the D (5 bases). This CDR3 has 14 residues. Germline loops: CDR1 SGHVS, CDR2 FNYEAQ. V was trimmed by 4 bases and J by 6 bases, leaving 12 bases between them. The CDR3 nucleotides are TGTGCCAGCAGCTCTAACCGGGACGATGAAAAACTGTTTTTT. It codes for CASSSNRDDEKLFF.

The table lists this clonotype with a few counts. J is TRBJ2-3 and V is TRBV29-1, with D perhaps TRBD2 (6 bases). Trimming took 0 bases from V and 2 from J, leaving 15 bases between them. CDR1 SQVTM and CDR2 ANQGSEA come from the germline V gene. The CDR3 contains 16 residues. CDR3 in amino acids: CSVEDPRGGDTDTQYF. In DNA, the CDR3 is TGCAGCGTTGAAGATCCCCGGGGCGGGGACACAGATACGCAGTATTTT.

This clonotype was recorded many times. The chain is built from TRBV3-1 and TRBJ2-1; TRBD2 matches at 14 bases. Per germline, CDR1 LGHDT and CDR2 YNNKEL (reference sequence). V was pared by 4 bases and J by 5 bases, with 10 bases of the junction left unmatched. The CDR3 extends over 18 amino acids. CDR3 region: CASSPRTSGRPRDNEQFF. The CDR3 nucleotides are TGTGCCAGCAGCCCACGGACTAGCGGGAGGCCCCGGGACAATGAGCAGTTCTTC.

This clonotype was observed many times. The CDR3 sequence: CSARDGGRREKLFF. CDR3 DNA: TGCAGTGCTAGAGATGGGGGGCGCAGAGAAAAACTGTTTTTT. The chain is built from TRBV20-1 and TRBJ1-4; D is perhaps TRBD1 (6 bases). The V end was cut by 0 bases, the J end by 8 bases, with 13 bases between. Germline-derived CDR1 and CDR2 are DFQATT and SNEGSKA (reference sequence). This CDR3 region has 14 residues.